This T cell receptor beta chain is from a study of blood T cell repertoires in COVID-19. Whole-study context: In each case, the material was cDNA or gDNA derived from T cells, B-cell-depleted T cells, or PBMCs.

Authors' processing steps: Reference gene primer amplification yielded estimated nucleated cell counts. The assay was immunoSEQ multiplex PCR, and TCRdb's table has in-frame clones only and misses some. The V and J calls and clone size are taken from that table; D and trimming were inferred from the DNA. The table lists 310,000 or so clones, 80% to 90% of them singletons. Enrolled through a virtual design, the participants were between 18 and 89 years of age and came from 24 US areas. Recovered status in Cohort 3 required two negative PCRs, clearance, or symptom resolution. The germline V gene has CDR1 SGHNT and CDR2 YYREEE (reference sequence). V was clipped by 0 bases and J by 3 bases; unmatched bases: 2. The CDR3 sequence is 14 residues long.

The sequence was collected from a woman aged 18-30 years who had recovered from COVID-19. Material for sequencing was PBMCs or T cells enriched from blood (not recorded which). The chain is built from TRBV5-4 and TRBJ1-2; TRBD1 matches 7 bases. CDR3 nucleotides: TGTGCCAGCAGCTTGGGAGGGGGCGACTATGGCTACACCTTC. Protein: CASSLGGGDYGYTF.